A single sample gave rise to the 16 T cell receptor beta chains below, sequenced in a study of T-cell reconstitution after alpha-beta-depleted transplantation in children. During its preparation, the TCRbeta library received unique molecular identifiers. TCRdb itself ran the PCR reads through MiXCR, one entry per CDR3 protein. The top ten hold approximately 4.5% of the sample, which has around 800,000 distinct CDR3 sequences, approximately 15% seen once. Sequenced here: PBMCs, mostly from graft donor cells, sampled 360 days after TCRalphabeta/CD19-depleted stem cell transplant. The origin of the receptors is a male patient aged 10 to 17 who had a stem cell transplant for acute lymphoblastic leukemia, so the T cells may come from the graft donor.

This clonotype was picked up a small number of times. This chain connects TRBV10-3 to TRBJ1-1; 7 bases map to TRBD1. J lost 7 bases, V lost 3 bases, and 11 bases had no gene match. The CDR3 totals 15 residues. Germline V CDR1 and CDR2: ENHRY, SYGVKD. CDR3 coding DNA: TGTGCCATCAGTGAAGGGCAGGGGGGACCCAATGAAGCTTTCTTT. Amino acids: CAISEGQGGPNEAFF.

This clonotype was found a few times. The genes are TRBV24-1 and TRBJ2-1, with 12 bases that match TRBD2. Germline lookup yields CDR1 KGHDR and CDR2 SFDVKD. This CDR3 contains 19 residues. J was trimmed by 2 bases and V by 4 bases; bases with no gene match: 11. The CDR3: CATSDRGTSGWRTYNEQFF. CDR3 in DNA: TGTGCCACCAGTGACCGAGGGACTAGCGGGTGGCGGACCTACAATGAGCAGTTCTTC.

In this sample, this clonotype turned up many times. The CDR3 sequence is CASSPRTGGFTDTQYF. CDR3 DNA: TGTGCCAGCTCACCCCGGACAGGGGGTTTCACAGATACGCAGTATTTT. This chain joins TRBV18 and TRBJ2-3; 10 positions match TRBD1. Germline V CDR1 and CDR2: KGHSH, LQKENI. V lost 3 bases and J lost 2; bases outside the gene matches: 5. This CDR3 region has 16 residues.

The chain recombines TRBV6-5 with TRBJ2-1; TRBD2 matches at 12 bases. This CDR3 has 19 residues. Germline trimming cut 1 base from V and 2 bases from J; bases unmatched to any gene: 9. In germline, CDR1 is MNHEY, CDR2 SVGAGI. This chain's CDR3 is CASSYWAGTSGFTYNEQFF. CDR3 DNA sequence: TGTGCCAGCAGTTACTGGGCCGGGACTAGCGGGTTTACCTACAATGAGCAGTTCTTC.

In its sample, this clonotype was seen a few times. J is TRBJ2-7 and V is TRBV5-1; no definite D call. The CDR3 is 16 residues long. Per the germline V gene, CDR1 is SGHRS and CDR2 is YFSETQ. V dropped 4 bases and J dropped 2 bases, with 19 bases sitting between them. CDR3: CASSPIGPWTPYEQYF. In DNA, the CDR3 is TGCGCCAGCAGCCCCATAGGACCGTGGACCCCCTACGAGCAGTACTTC.

This clonotype has more than one count but fewer than ten. This chain connects TRBV5-1 to TRBJ1-4; the D is unclear. V lost 4 bases to trimming and J lost 6 bases, with 16 bases between them. The CDR3 is made up of 15 amino acids. Germline V gene sequence: CDR1 SGHRS, CDR2 YFSETQ. The CDR3 loop reads CASSPTQWRDEKLFF. CDR3 DNA sequence: TGCGCCAGCAGCCCGACTCAATGGCGGGATGAAAAACTGTTTTTT.

This clonotype has a count of ten or more. This chain connects TRBV18 to TRBJ1-1; 11 bases align to TRBD1. Unmatched junction bases numbered 1, after V lost 3 bases and J lost 4 bases. Germline V gene sequence: CDR1 KGHSH, CDR2 LQKENI. The CDR3 covers 14 residues. CDR3 sequence reads: CASSPGTGGTEAFF. CDR3 nucleotides: TGTGCCAGCTCACCGGGGACAGGGGGCACTGAAGCTTTCTTT.

In its sample, this clonotype was seen many times. The chain recombines TRBV20-1 with TRBJ2-1, with D tentatively TRBD2 (6 bases). There are 13 residues in the CDR3. Trimming cost V 3 bases and J 7 bases, with 13 bases left between them. Germline V gene data show CDR1 as DFQATT and CDR2 as SNEGSKA (reference sequence). This CDR3 reads CSASGRERNEQFF. CDR3 coding DNA: TGCAGTGCTAGCGGGAGAGAGAGGAATGAGCAGTTCTTC.

Written as DNA, the CDR3 is TGCAGCGTTGTGTCGGGAGAGGCGAACACCGGGGAGCTGTTTTTT. Translated: CSVVSGEANTGELFF. This chain joins TRBV29-1 and TRBJ2-2, with a tentative D call TRBD2 (6 bases). The CDR3 has 15 residues. Per germline, CDR1 SQVTM and CDR2 ANQGSEA. Trimming stripped 4 bases from V and 0 bases from J, with 12 bases between.

The J gene is TRBJ1-1, the V gene TRBV6-5, with D perhaps matching TRBD1 (5 bases). Trimming left V 0 bases short and J 11 bases short, with 13 bases between. Germline V gene data show CDR1 as MNHEY and CDR2 as SVGAGI. The CDR3 has 13 amino acids. CDR3 nucleotide sequence: TGTGCCAGCAGTTACTCGAAGGGGCTCCGGGCTTTCTTT. It translates to CASSYSKGLRAFF.

This clonotype was seen a handful of times. The chain couples TRBV12-3 or TRBV12-4 to TRBJ2-1; 7 nucleotides align to TRBD1. J gave up 2 bases and V 3 bases, and 4 bases lay outside the gene matches. The CDR3 spans 15 residues. The CDR3 DNA sequence: TGTGCCAGCAGTTTGGCCGGACAGGCCTACAATGAGCAGTTCTTC. It yields the protein CASSLAGQAYNEQFF.

This clonotype was seen only a few times. This chain joins TRBV18 and TRBJ2-4; D unclear. This CDR3 contains 16 residues. V lost 3 bases and J lost 0, with 12 bases in between. Germline CDR1 is KGHSH and CDR2 is LQKENI. CDR3 coding DNA: TGTGCCAGCTCACCTTCTAGTGTTCTAGCCAAAAACATTCAGTACTTC. Its protein is CASSPSSVLAKNIQYF.

This clonotype has a handful of counts. V is TRBV11-2 and J is TRBJ2-1; 8 bases are a match to TRBD2. CDR1 and CDR2 from the germline V gene are SGHAT and FQNNGV. V was clipped by 0 bases and J by 5 bases; unmatched bases: 12. The CDR3 has 18 residues. CDR3 loop: CASSLEASGPGGDNEQFF. The CDR3 nucleotides read TGTGCCAGCAGCTTAGAGGCTAGCGGGCCTGGGGGGGACAATGAGCAGTTCTTC.

This clonotype occurred a few times. The J gene is TRBJ1-6, the V gene TRBV6-1; 10 bases are a match to TRBD1. The CDR3 contains 17 residues. Trimming removed 4 bases from V and 1 base from J; junction bases left unmatched: 4. Germline assignment: CDR1 MNHNS and CDR2 SASEGT. The CDR3 DNA reads as TGTGCCAGCAGTGCCTGGACAGGGGGGTCCTATAATTCACCCCTCCACTTT. The encoded protein is CASSAWTGGSYNSPLHF.

The rearrangement joins TRBV12-3 or TRBV12-4 to TRBJ2-7, with a tentative D call TRBD1 (5 bases). Trimming left V 5 bases short and J 3 bases short, with 23 bases between. There are 17 residues in the CDR3. The CDR3 coding sequence is TGTGCCAGCAGTCAAAGGGGAATCGGCCAACGATACTACGAGCAGTACTTC. Its protein product is CASSQRGIGQRYYEQYF.

The chain joins TRBV4-1 to TRBJ2-7, with TRBD2 identical over 9 bases. J lost 2 bases, V lost 3 bases, and 5 bases had no gene match. The CDR3 has 15 residues. Germline values: CDR1 MGHRA, CDR2 YSYEKL. The CDR3 reads CASSQLAGLTYEQYF. CDR3 coding DNA: TGCGCCAGCAGCCAGCTAGCGGGACTTACCTACGAGCAGTACTTC.